Listed below are T cell receptor beta chains from one sample, sequenced in a study of control samples from healthy donors and cancer patients. Profiling relied on immunoSEQ multiplex PCR, and the TCRdb table lists in-frame clones only, not all of them. The sample lists over 100,000 clones, 70% to 90% occurring once. The sequencing input was blood. The origin of the receptors is a man in his forties in good health. CDR3s include the opening cysteine and the closing phenylalanine or tryptophan.

TRBJ1-6	15	TRBV6-5	CASSAKTGYNSPLHF
TRBJ2-1	13	TRBV7-9	CASSSLGAHEQFF
TRBJ1-4	14	TRBV25-1	CASSDGAGEWELFF
TRBJ2-4	16	TRBV5-1	CASSAGTGSPKNIQYF
TRBJ2-1	17	TRBV7-8	CASSFKSGASSYNEQFF
TRBJ2-7	14	TRBV29-1	CSVANSVGISEQYF
TRBJ2-5	15	TRBV9	CASSPGQGALETQYF
TRBJ2-1	15	TRBV10-3	CAISESLGGVNEQFF
TRBJ1-1	13	TRBV21-1	CASSKAGNTEAFF
TRBJ2-1	14	TRBV30	CAWGPGQGANEQFF
TRBJ2-3	15	TRBV5-5	CASSLGRTSTDTQYF
TRBJ1-5	15	TRBV2	CASSEEVGSNQPQHF
TRBJ2-7	16	TRBV3-1/TRBV3-2	CASSRSGTSAIGEQYF
TRBJ2-2	17	TRBV7-3	CASSFRTSGTNTGELFF
TRBJ1-1	13	TRBV24-1	CAISGGVGAEAFF
TRBJ2-7	14	TRBV7-3	CASSLTYGVSEQYF
TRBJ1-2	13	TRBV9	CASSEGDSGGYTF
TRBJ1-2	16	TRBV4-3	CASSQEDRPANYGYTF
TRBJ1-5	16	TRBV7-2	CASSRRTANSNQPQHF
TRBJ1-6	16	TRBV2	CASSEESGSYNSPLHF
TRBJ2-1	13	TRBV5-6	CASSSGTPNEQFF
TRBJ2-3	14	TRBV5-4	CASSRNGGADTQYF
TRBJ2-2	16	TRBV19	CASKGRSGAYTGELFF
TRBJ1-1	13	TRBV30	CAWSRQGNTEAFF
TRBJ2-6	16	TRBV9	CASSKGTGTGANVLTF
TRBJ1-5	13	TRBV29-1	CSAGGLGNQPQHF
TRBJ2-2	17	TRBV4-1	CASSQSLAGGYTGELFF
TRBJ2-4	14	TRBV10-3	CAISPTVNKNIQYF
TRBJ2-5	15	TRBV7-2	CASSPRNSGGETQYF
TRBJ1-1	16	TRBV14	CASSQEWGGIHPEAFF
TRBJ1-6	14	TRBV11-2	CASSPRTDNSPLHF
TRBJ1-2	15	TRBV4-2	CASSPPQGINYGYTF
TRBJ2-3	16	TRBV19	CASRPRDSQSTDTQYF
TRBJ2-7	14	TRBV7-9	CASSGTGITYEQYF
TRBJ2-7	15	TRBV5-5	CASSSPGGYSYEQYF
TRBJ2-5	12	TRBV11-2	CASSLERETQYF
TRBJ1-3	14	TRBV19	CASTRDRGGNTIYF
TRBJ2-5	16	TRBV7-7	CASSQAGAGVEETQYF
TRBJ1-2	15	TRBV4-1	CASSQRLGSLYGYTF
TRBJ1-2	11	TRBV19	CASRTDRALTF
TRBJ2-7	14	TRBV7-9	CASSLGGADYEQYF
TRBJ2-3	13	TRBV5-1	CASSLAPPDTQYF
TRBJ1-6	16	TRBV5-4	CASSLTGLTGGSPLHF
TRBJ2-7	15	TRBV5-6	CASSSEPGQSYEQYF
TRBJ2-2	15	TRBV28	CASSHRGIYTGELFF
TRBJ1-1	14	TRBV7-9	CASSLGGTRTEAFF
TRBJ2-1	15	TRBV7-9	CASSRTVRDYNEQFF
TRBJ2-7	12	TRBV30	CAWGRQTYEQYF
TRBJ2-7	16	TRBV18	CASSHRGTGSLYEQYF
TRBJ1-2	13	TRBV5-4	CASSFAREHGYTF
TRBJ2-5	13	TRBV6-5	CASIRQGGETQYF